Reported below is one T cell receptor (beta chain). This clone was counted a few times. What antigen it recognizes has not been identified. Per-base qualities were not stored, and no clone one base away is much larger. Per the germline V gene, KGHSY is the CDR1 and FQNENV is the CDR2. CDR3 length: 16 amino acids, cysteine to phenylalanine. Here the CDR3 DNA is all that survives: 48 bases in frame from base 1. The junction carries 14 bases between V and J, which are trimmed by 0 bases and 8 bases respectively. The data are from a study of CD8+ T cells in alopecia areata (dated by TCRdb to between 2017 and 2018). At the level of the whole study: Treated patients were enrolled in an open-label pilot trial of oral tofacitinib, 5 to 10 mg twice daily, for moderate-to-severe alopecia areata. For the treated patients, the SALT score, which quantifies what percentage of scalp surface area is affected, served as the measure of disease severity. Clonality in the scalp was compared among normal scalp (n=4), patchy alopecia areata scalp (n=8), and alopecia totalis/universalis scalp (n=8). TCRbeta CDR3 regions were amplified by immunoSEQ multiplex PCR using 35 Vbeta forward and 13 Jbeta reverse primers. On the human side, TCRbeta sequencing was run on scalp tissue and on sorted CD4+ and CD8+ peripheral blood T cells from healthy controls and from alopecia areata patients with either patchy or totalis/universalis disease. Patients on tofacitinib were biopsied at baseline and after 4 and 24 weeks of treatment, and several of the patients also had a later scalp biopsy. RNA was obtained with the PAXgene miRNA kit for fixed scalp, the miRNeasy kit for PBMCs, and the RNeasy kit for mouse skin. High-throughput TCRbeta sequencing was used to examine T cell clonal expansion in alopecia areata in both the C3H/HeJ mouse model and human patients. Tofacitinib was given for 6 to 18 months, followed by 6 months of follow-up off drug to assess delayed response and recurrence. The research as a whole found: Many expanded lesional clones persisted in scalp and blood during tofacitinib treatment, which may partly explain relapse after stopping treatment. Because the treated cohort was small and had only one nonresponder, larger studies are needed to examine links between baseline CD8+ expansion and response. Scalp TCR repertoire analysis is complicated because resident alphabeta T cells in normal human skin are also sequenced, whereas mouse skin is dominated by gammadelta T cells. Shared TCR sequences between patients were less evident than in mice, which may be partly attributable to HLA diversity in the patient population. With tofacitinib, both scalp clonality and the number of expanded CD8+ clones among the top 100 scalp clones went down significantly. Compared with normal scalp, lesional scalp, particularly in alopecia totalis/universalis, had higher clonality and more expanded CD8+ clones, which suggests antigenic drive.

The sample's time point label, in plain terms: 24 weeks on oral tofacitinib. The treatment or condition label, as the study defines it: oral pan-JAK inhibitor, 5-10 mg twice daily. From alopecia areata patients, peripheral blood was collected along with lesional scalp punch biopsies. After PBMCs were isolated by density centrifugation and stained for CD3, CD4 and CD8, a FACSAria was used to sort CD4+ and CD8+ T cells. Library preparation employed the immunoSEQ multiplex PCR assay. For TCR sequencing, RNA was extracted from every sample and reverse transcribed into cDNA to serve as template. First-strand cDNA was synthesized with SuperScript III using a 2:1 mix of oligo-dT and random hexamers. A synthetic immune receptor repertoire was used to measure amplification bias, and any remaining bias was corrected computationally. In the authors' own workflow: Raw reads were preprocessed to remove errors, and CDR3 was defined by IMGT conventions from the conserved cysteine to phenylalanine. Clonality was computed as 1 minus the Shannon entropy, with the entropy normalized by log2 of the number of productive unique TCRs. CD4 or CD8 identity of scalp clones was inferred by cross-referencing scalp TCRbeta sequences with sorted blood CD4 and CD8 repertoires. TCRdb provides this immuneACCESS table in a form limited to in-frame rearrangements. Some clones are lacking; in checked studies, under half of them reflect an unresolved V gene, and why the rest are absent is not known. That table furnishes V, J and clone size, whereas the DNA furnished D and trimming. This sample gives roughly 110,000 clones in total; less than 90% of them show up just once. Roughly 23% of the sample goes to the ten largest clones.

The chain is assembled from TRBV16 and TRBJ1-6, with no D gene named confidently. The TCR was taken from a human donor with alopecia areata. The input for sequencing was CD8+ T cells sorted from blood, taken at week 24, from a patient treated with tofacitinib. This receptor has the CDR3 CASSQSYSYLDSPLHF. The DNA sequence reads TGTGCCAGCAGCCAATCTTACAGCTACCTGGATTCACCCCTCCACTTT.